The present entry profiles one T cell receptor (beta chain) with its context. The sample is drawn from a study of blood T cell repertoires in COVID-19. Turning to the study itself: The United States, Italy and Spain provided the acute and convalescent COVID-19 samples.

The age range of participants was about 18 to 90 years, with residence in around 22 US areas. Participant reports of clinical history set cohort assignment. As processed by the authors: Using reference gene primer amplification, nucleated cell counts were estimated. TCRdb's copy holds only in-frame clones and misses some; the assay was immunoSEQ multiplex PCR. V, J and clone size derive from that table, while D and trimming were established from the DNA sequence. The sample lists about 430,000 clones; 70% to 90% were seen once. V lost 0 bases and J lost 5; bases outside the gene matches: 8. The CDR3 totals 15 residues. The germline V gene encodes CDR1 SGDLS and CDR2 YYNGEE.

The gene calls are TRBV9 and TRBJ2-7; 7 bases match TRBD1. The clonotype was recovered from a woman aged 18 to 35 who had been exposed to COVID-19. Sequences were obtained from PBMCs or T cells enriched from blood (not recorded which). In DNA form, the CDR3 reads TGTGCCAGCAGCGTAGAAGCGACAGGGATCCACGAGCAGTACTTC. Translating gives CASSVEATGIHEQYF.